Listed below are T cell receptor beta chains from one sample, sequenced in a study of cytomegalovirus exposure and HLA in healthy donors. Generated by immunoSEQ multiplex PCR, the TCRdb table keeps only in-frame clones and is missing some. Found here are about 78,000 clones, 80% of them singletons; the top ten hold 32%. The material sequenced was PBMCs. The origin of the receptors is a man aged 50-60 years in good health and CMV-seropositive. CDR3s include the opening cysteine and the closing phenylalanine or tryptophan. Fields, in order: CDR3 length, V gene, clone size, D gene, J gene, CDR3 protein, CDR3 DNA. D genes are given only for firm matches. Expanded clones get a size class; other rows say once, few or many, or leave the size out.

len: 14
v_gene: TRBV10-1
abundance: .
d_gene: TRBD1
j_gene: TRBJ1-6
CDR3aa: CASKSTGEESPLHF
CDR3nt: TGCGCCAGCAAATCGACAGGGGAGGAATCACCCCTCCACTTT

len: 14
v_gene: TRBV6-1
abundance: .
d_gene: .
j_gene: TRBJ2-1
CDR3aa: CASRGTGAYNEQFF
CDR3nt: TGTGCCAGCAGGGGCACGGGAGCCTACAATGAGCAGTTCTTC

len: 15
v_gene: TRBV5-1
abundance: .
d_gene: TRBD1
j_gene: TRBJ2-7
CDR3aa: CASSLWGDRGHEQYF
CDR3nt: TGCGCCAGCAGCTTATGGGGGGACAGGGGGCACGAGCAGTACTTC

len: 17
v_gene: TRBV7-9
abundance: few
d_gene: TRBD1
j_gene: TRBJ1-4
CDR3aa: CASSPSRRDRIVEKLFF
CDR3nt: TGTGCCAGCAGCCCAAGCCGGAGGGACAGAATTGTTGAAAAACTGTTTTTT

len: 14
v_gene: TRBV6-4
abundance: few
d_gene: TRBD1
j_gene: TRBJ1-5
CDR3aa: CASRDRGEDQPQHF
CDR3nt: TGTGCCAGCAGGGACAGGGGTGAGGATCAGCCCCAGCATTTT

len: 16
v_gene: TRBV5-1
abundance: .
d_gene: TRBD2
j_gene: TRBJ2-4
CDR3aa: CASSLGLDAAKNIQYF
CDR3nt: TGCGCCAGCAGCCTGGGACTAGATGCGGCCAAAAACATTCAGTACTTC

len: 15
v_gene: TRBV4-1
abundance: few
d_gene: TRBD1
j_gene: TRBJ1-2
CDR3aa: CASSQQGAYAYGYTF
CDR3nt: TGCGCCAGCAGCCAACAGGGGGCGTACGCCTATGGCTACACCTTC

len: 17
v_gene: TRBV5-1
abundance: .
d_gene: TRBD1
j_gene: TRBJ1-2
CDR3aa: CASSFGSTVGQALGYTF
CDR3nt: TGCGCCAGCAGCTTTGGTTCTACAGTGGGACAGGCGCTTGGCTACACCTTC

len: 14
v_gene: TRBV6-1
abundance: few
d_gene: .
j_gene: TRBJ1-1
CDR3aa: CASSELIVNTEAFF
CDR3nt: TGTGCCAGCAGTGAACTTATTGTGAACACTGAAGCTTTCTTT

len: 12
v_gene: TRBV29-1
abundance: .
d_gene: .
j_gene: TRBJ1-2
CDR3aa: CSVDFSVGGYTF
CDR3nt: TGCAGCGTTGATTTCAGCGTTGGGGGCTACACCTTC

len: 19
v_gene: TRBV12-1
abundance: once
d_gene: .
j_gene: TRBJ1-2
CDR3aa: CASSPIHGQGHYRRYGYTF
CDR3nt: TGTGCCAGCAGCCCGATACACGGACAGGGACACTATAGAAGATATGGCTACACCTTC

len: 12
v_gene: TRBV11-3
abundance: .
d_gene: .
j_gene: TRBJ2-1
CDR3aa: CASSLSRNEQFF
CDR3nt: TGTGCCAGCAGCCTGTCTAGAAATGAGCAGTTCTTC

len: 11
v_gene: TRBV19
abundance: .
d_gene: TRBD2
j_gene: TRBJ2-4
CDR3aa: CASSGGVIQYF
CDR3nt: TGTGCCAGTAGCGGGGGGGTCATTCAGTACTTC

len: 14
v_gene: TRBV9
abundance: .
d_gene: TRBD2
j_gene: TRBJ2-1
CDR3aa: CASNGGDSYNEQFF
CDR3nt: TGTGCCAGCAACGGGGGGGACTCCTACAATGAGCAGTTCTTC

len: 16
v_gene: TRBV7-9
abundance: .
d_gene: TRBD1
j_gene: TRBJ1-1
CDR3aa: CASSLTGQGAFTEAFF
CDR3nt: TGTGCCAGCAGCTTAACGGGACAGGGGGCCTTCACTGAAGCTTTCTTT

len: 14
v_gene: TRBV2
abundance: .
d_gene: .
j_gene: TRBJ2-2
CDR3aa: CASSASANTGELFF
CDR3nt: TGTGCCAGCAGTGCTAGCGCGAACACCGGGGAGCTGTTTTTT

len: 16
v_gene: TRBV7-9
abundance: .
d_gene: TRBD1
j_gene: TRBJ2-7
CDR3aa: CSSSHPGGQYSYEQYF
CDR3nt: TGTTCCAGCAGCCACCCAGGGGGACAGTACTCCTACGAGCAGTACTTC

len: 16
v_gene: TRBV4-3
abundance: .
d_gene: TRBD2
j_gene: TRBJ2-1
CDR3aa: CASSPLAAGPYNEQFF
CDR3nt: TGCGCCAGCAGCCCGCTCGCAGCGGGACCCTACAATGAGCAGTTCTTC

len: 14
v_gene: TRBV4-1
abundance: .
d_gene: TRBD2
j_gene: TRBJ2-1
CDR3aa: CASSPGGGYNEQFF
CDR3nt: TGCGCCAGCAGCCCCGGGGGGGGTTACAATGAGCAGTTCTTC

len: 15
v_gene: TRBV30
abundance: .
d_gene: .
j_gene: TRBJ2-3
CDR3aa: CAWSRLLSSTDTQYF
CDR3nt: TGTGCCTGGAGCCGTCTCCTCTCTAGCACAGATACGCAGTATTTT

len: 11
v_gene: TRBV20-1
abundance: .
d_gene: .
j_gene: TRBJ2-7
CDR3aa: CSASGSYEQYF
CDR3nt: TGCAGTGCTAGCGGGAGCTACGAGCAGTACTTC

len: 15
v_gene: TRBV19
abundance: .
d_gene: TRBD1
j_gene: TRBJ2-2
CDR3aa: CASRDRGLGTGELFF
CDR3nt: TGTGCCAGTAGAGACAGGGGGCTGGGGACCGGGGAGCTGTTTTTT

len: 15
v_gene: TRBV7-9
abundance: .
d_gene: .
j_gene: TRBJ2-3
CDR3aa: CASSGGGWDTDTQYF
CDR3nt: TGTGCCAGCAGCGGGGGAGGATGGGACACAGATACGCAGTATTTT

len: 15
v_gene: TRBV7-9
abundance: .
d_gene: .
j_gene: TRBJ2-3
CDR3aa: CASTQQGSLGSTQYF
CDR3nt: TGTGCCAGCACCCAGCAGGGTAGTTTGGGCAGTACGCAGTATTTT

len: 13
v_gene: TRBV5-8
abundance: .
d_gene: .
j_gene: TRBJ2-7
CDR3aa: CASSSYRAYEQYF
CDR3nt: TGTGCCAGCAGTTCATACCGGGCCTACGAGCAGTACTTC

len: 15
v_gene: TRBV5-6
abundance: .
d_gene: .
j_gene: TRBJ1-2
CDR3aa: CASSLGSGGNYGYTF
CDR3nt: TGTGCCAGCAGCTTGGGTTCGGGGGGGAACTATGGCTACACCTTC

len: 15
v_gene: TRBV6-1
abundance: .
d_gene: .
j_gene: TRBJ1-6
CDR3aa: CASSVPGGVNSPLHF
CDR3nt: TGTGCCAGCAGTGTACCTGGGGGGGTGAATTCACCCCTCCACTTT

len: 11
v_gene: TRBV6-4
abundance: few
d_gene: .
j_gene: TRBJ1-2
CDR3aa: CASSSTYGYTF
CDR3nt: TGTGCCAGCAGTTCCACTTATGGCTACACCTTC

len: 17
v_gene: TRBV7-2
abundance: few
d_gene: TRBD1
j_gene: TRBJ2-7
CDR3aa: CASSLRFSGQDLYEQYF
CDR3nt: TGTGCCAGCAGCTTAAGGTTTAGTGGACAGGACCTCTACGAGCAGTACTTC

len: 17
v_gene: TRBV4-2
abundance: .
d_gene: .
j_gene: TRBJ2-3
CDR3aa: CASSQPLRRDHTDTQYF
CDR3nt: TGTGCCAGCAGCCAGCCCCTGCGGCGGGACCACACAGATACGCAGTATTTT

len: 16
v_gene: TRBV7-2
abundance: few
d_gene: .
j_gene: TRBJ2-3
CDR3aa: CASSSRGIGYTDTQYF
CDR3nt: TGTGCCAGCAGCTCTAGGGGAATAGGGTACACAGATACGCAGTATTTT

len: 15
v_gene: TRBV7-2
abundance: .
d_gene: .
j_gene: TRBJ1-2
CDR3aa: CASSLAARTGYGYTF
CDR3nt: TGTGCCAGCAGCTTAGCGGCCCGTACAGGCTATGGCTACACCTTC

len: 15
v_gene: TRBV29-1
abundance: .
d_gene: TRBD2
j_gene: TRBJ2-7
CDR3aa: CSVVPPTSGSYEQYF
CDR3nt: TGCAGCGTTGTCCCGCCGACTAGCGGTTCTTACGAGCAGTACTTC

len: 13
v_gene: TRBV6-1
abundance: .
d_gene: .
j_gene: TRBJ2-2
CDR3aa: CASRQLNTGELFF
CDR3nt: TGTGCCAGTCGACAGCTGAACACCGGGGAGCTGTTTTTT

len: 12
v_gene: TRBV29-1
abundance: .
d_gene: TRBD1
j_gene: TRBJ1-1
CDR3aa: CSVEVGQAEAFF
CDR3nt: TGCAGCGTTGAAGTTGGACAGGCTGAAGCTTTCTTT

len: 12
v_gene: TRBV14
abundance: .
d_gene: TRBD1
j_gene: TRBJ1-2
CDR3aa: CASEGDSYGYTF
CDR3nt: TGTGCCAGCGAAGGGGACAGCTATGGCTACACCTTC

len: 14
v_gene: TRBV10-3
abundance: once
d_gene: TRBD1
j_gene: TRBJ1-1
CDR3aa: CAISATGTNTEAFF
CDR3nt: TGTGCCATCAGTGCGACAGGGACGAACACTGAAGCTTTCTTT

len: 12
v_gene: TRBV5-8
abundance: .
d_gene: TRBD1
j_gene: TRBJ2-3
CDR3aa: CASSLAAGGVYF
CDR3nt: TGTGCCAGCAGCTTGGCGGCAGGGGGCGTTTATTTT

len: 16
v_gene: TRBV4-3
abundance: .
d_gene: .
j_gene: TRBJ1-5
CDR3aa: CASSQSRFYSNQPQHF
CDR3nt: TGCGCCAGCAGCCAAAGCCGATTTTATAGCAATCAGCCCCAGCATTTT

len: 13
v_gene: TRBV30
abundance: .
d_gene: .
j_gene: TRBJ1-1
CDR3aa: CAWSQGTNTEAFF
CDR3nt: TGTGCCTGGAGTCAGGGAACGAACACTGAAGCTTTCTTT

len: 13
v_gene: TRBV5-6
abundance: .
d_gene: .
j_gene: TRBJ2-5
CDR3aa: CASSTQGQETQYF
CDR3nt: TGTGCCAGCAGCACCCAGGGCCAAGAGACCCAGTACTTC

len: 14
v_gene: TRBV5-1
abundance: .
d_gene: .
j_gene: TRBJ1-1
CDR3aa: CASSLLALNTEAFF
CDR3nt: TGCGCCAGCAGCTTGTTGGCCCTGAACACTGAAGCTTTCTTT

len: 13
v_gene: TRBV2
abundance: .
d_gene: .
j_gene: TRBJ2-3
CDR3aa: CASSEQGGDTQYF
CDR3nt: TGTGCCAGCAGTGAACAGGGAGGCGATACGCAGTATTTT

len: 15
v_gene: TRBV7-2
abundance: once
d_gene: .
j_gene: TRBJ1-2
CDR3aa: CASSFPQTGYYGYTF
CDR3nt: TGTGCCAGCAGCTTCCCACAAACAGGGTACTATGGCTACACCTTC

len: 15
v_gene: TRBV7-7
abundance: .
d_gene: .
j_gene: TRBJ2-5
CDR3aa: CASSLAGGRQETQYF
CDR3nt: TGTGCCAGCAGCTTAGCGGGGGGACGGCAAGAGACCCAGTACTTC

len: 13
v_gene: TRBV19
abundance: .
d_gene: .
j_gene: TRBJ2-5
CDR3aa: CASSQLDAETQYF
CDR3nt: TGTGCCAGTAGCCAACTAGATGCGGAGACCCAGTACTTC

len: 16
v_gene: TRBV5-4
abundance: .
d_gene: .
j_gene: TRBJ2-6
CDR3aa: CASSLRVSSGANVLTF
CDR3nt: TGTGCCAGCAGCTTGCGGGTCTCCTCTGGGGCCAACGTCCTGACTTTC

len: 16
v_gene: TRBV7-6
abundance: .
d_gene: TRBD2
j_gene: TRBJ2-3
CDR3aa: CASSLRTSGSTDTQYF
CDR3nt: TGTGCCAGCAGCTTAAGGACTAGCGGGAGCACAGATACGCAGTATTTT

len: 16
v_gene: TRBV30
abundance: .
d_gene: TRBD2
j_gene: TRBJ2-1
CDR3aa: CAWSVEAGLSYNEQFF
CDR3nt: TGTGCCTGGAGTGTGGAAGCGGGACTCTCCTACAATGAGCAGTTCTTC

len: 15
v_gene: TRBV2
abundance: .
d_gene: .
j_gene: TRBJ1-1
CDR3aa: CASSESAGEGTEAFF
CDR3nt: TGTGCCAGCAGTGAATCTGCAGGGGAGGGTACTGAAGCTTTCTTT

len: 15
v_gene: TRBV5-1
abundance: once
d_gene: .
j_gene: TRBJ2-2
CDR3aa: CASSLGSRTSGELFF
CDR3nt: TGCGCCAGCAGCTTGGGTTCTCGGACATCCGGGGAGCTGTTTTTT

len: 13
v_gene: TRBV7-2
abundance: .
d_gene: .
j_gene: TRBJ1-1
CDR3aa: CASSLGGAGEAFF
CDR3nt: TGTGCCAGCAGCTTAGGTGGCGCGGGTGAAGCTTTCTTT

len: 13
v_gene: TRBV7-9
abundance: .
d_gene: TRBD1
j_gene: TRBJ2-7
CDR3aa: CSSSFSGGCEQYF
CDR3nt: TGTTCCAGCAGCTTCTCAGGGGGCTGCGAGCAGTACTTC